Below are 27 T cell receptor beta chains sequenced from a single sample in a study of shared clonotypes between healthy human individuals. TCRdb's copy holds only in-frame clones and misses some; the assay was immunoSEQ multiplex PCR. The table shows some 2,500,000 clones, with 93% occurring only once. What was sequenced was naive CD4+ T cells from PBMCs. Sample subset: CD45RA+ positively selected. The receptors derive from a man younger than 30 in good health. Some clones in this sample may be carry-over from other donors' samples.

This chain connects TRBV5-1 to TRBJ1-2, with a tentative D call TRBD1 (5 bases). The CDR3 runs to 14 residues. V dropped 0 bases and J dropped 4 bases, with 10 bases sitting between them. In germline, CDR1 is SGHRS, CDR2 YFSETQ. CDR3 coding DNA: TGCGCCAGCAGCTTGGCAGGGAAAGCCTATGGCTACACCTTC. This codes for CASSLAGKAYGYTF.

J is TRBJ2-1 and V is TRBV15, with D possibly matching TRBD2 (5 bases). CDR1 and CDR2 (germline): LNHNV, YYDKDF (reference sequence). This CDR3 is built from 15 residues. Trimming shortened V by 0 bases and J by 7 bases, and 13 bases separated the two germline ends. The CDR3 coding sequence is TGTGCCACCAGCAGAGACCCAGGACTCGCGAATGAGCAGTTCTTC. Its protein product is CATSRDPGLANEQFF.

This chain connects TRBV11-1 to TRBJ1-1; D ambiguous. This CDR3 has 12 residues. Trimming removed 2 bases from V and 4 bases from J, with 5 bases in between. In germline, CDR1 is SGHAT, CDR2 FQDESV (reference sequence). CDR3 protein: CASSLTGTEAFF. DNA for the CDR3: TGTGCCAGCAGCTTAACGGGCACTGAAGCTTTCTTT.

About this clone: This sample also contains other DNA sequences that code for the same CDR3. This chain joins TRBV7-8 and TRBJ2-2; D may be TRBD2 (6 bases). From germline, CDR1 is SGHVS and CDR2 FQNEAQ. The CDR3 has 14 residues. Trimming took 1 base from V and 3 from J, leaving 6 bases between them. The CDR3 protein is CASSLGGDTGELFF. The CDR3 bases are TGTGCCAGCAGCTTAGGCGGGGACACCGGGGAGCTGTTTTTT. Full variable domain (missing parts from reference TRBV7-8 and TRBJ2-2): GAGVSQSPRYKVAKRGQDVALRCDPISGHVSLFWYQQALGQGPEFLTYFQNEAQLDKSGLPSDRFFAERPEGSVSTLKIQRTQQEDSAVYLCASSLGGDTGELFFGEGSRLTVL.

The CDR3 DNA is TGTGCCAGCAGTCGAACTAGCGGGAGTTCAGATACGCAGTATTTT. Residues: CASSRTSGSSDTQYF. The chain joins TRBV25-1 to TRBJ2-3, with 11 bases lining up with TRBD2. The germline CDR1 and CDR2 sequences are MGHDK and SYGVNS. The CDR3 runs to 15 residues. Losses at the gene ends were 5 bases for V and 4 bases for J; bases not matched to a gene: 5.

This chain uses TRBV10-3 with TRBJ1-1, with no clear D. The V end was cut by 2 bases, the J end by 4 bases, with 11 bases between. CDR1 and CDR2 (germline): ENHRY, SYGVKD. This CDR3 has 14 amino acids. The CDR3 region has the DNA TGTGCCATCAGTGAGGCGAGCGGGGTCACTGAAGCTTTCTTT. Amino acid sequence: CAISEASGVTEAFF.

This sequence joins TRBV27 and TRBJ2-3; 7 positions match TRBD2. Unmatched junction bases numbered 6, after V lost 2 bases and J lost 4 bases. This CDR3 spans 15 amino acids. Germline assignment: CDR1 MNHEY and CDR2 SMNVEV (reference sequence). The CDR3 sequence: CASSLREGRADTQYF. In DNA form, the CDR3 reads TGTGCCAGCAGTTTAAGGGAGGGCCGGGCAGATACGCAGTATTTT.

The CDR3 sequence: CASSFRGTGTDTQYF. In nucleotides, the CDR3 is TGTGCCAGCAGCTTCCGGGGGACAGGGACAGATACGCAGTATTTT. The V gene is TRBV7-9, the J gene TRBJ2-3; 9 positions agree with TRBD1. The CDR3 extends over 15 amino acids. The V and J ends lost 3 bases and 3 bases, in that order; junction bases with no gene match: 4. Germline CDR1 and CDR2: SEHNR and FQNEAQ (reference sequence).

The chain joins TRBV28 to TRBJ1-2; tentative D call: TRBD1 (5 bases). Germline CDR1 MDHEN, CDR2 SYDVKM. V lost 2 bases, J lost 2 bases, and 9 bases lay in between. The CDR3 spans 14 residues. The CDR3 region is CASSLVQENYGYTF. CDR3 nucleotide sequence: TGTGCCAGCAGTTTAGTACAGGAGAACTATGGCTACACCTTC.

About this clone: The sample carries other DNA sequences with the same CDR3. V is TRBV20-1 and J is TRBJ1-3, with D unclear. CDR1 is DFQATT, CDR2 SNEGSKA, per germline (reference sequence). CDR3 length: 10 residues. The V end was cut by 5 bases, the J end by 4 bases, with 3 bases between. The CDR3 loop is CSAVGNTIYF. CDR3 bases: TGCAGTGCTGTAGGAAACACCATATATTTT.

The V and J genes are TRBV7-8 and TRBJ2-7, with 11 bases fitting TRBD1. V shed 5 bases and J 7 bases; nucleotides not matched to a gene: 7. Per germline, CDR1 SGHVS and CDR2 FQNEAQ. The CDR3 loop spans 14 amino acids. The CDR3, as DNA: TGTGCCAGCAGCCTGGGGACAGGGGGTATGGAGCAGTACTTC. Residues: CASSLGTGGMEQYF.

The V and J genes are TRBV28 and TRBJ2-7; 9 bases are a match to TRBD1. The CDR3 has 15 residues. V shed 6 bases, J shed 4 bases, and the junction held 10 bases outside the gene matches. Looked up from germline, CDR1 is MDHEN and CDR2 is SYDVKM. This chain's CDR3 is CASRSATGGPYEQYF. The CDR3 DNA sequence: TGTGCCAGCAGAAGCGCTACAGGGGGCCCTTACGAGCAGTACTTC.

This chain connects TRBV5-1 to TRBJ2-2, with a possible D match to TRBD2 (6 bases). This CDR3 has 15 amino acids. Trimming stripped 2 bases from V and 4 bases from J, with 12 bases between. Germline-derived CDR1 and CDR2 are SGHRS and YFSETQ. The DNA for the CDR3 is TGCGCCAGCAGCTTACCGGGGGTAGGCACCGGGGAGCTGTTTTTT. Amino acid sequence: CASSLPGVGTGELFF.

This clone is a singleton in its sample. The same CDR3 can be traced to other DNA sequences in this sample. The chain combines TRBV28 with TRBJ2-7, with D possibly being TRBD1 (6 bases). This CDR3 contains 15 residues. The germline V and J ends were trimmed by 5 bases and 0 bases, with 14 bases remaining between them. Germline V gives CDR1 MDHEN, CDR2 SYDVKM. The CDR3 protein is CASSPGTISSYEQYF. CDR3 DNA sequence: TGTGCCAGCAGTCCAGGGACAATAAGCTCCTACGAGCAGTACTTC. The full variable domain, completed using reference TRBV28 and TRBJ2-7, is DVKVTQSSRYLVKRTGEKVFLECVQDMDHENMFWYRQDPGLGLRLIYFSYDVKMKEKGDIPEGYSVSREKKERFSLILESASTNQTSMYLCASSPGTISSYEQYFGPGTRLTVT.

This chain links TRBV19 with TRBJ1-3, with TRBD1 matching 9 bases. The length of the CDR3 is 13 residues. Germline V gene lookup returns CDR1 LNHDA and CDR2 SQIVND (reference sequence). Losses at the gene ends were 7 bases for V and 9 bases for J; bases not matched to a gene: 7. CDR3 nucleotide sequence: TGTGCCAGTAAAGCGGGACAGGGAGGCACCATATATTTT. Its protein is CASKAGQGGTIYF.

The chain is built from TRBV5-1 and TRBJ2-4; tentative D call: TRBD1 (8 bases). This CDR3 has 15 residues. Germline CDR1 SGHRS, CDR2 YFSETQ. V dropped 4 bases and J dropped 3 bases, with 14 bases sitting between them. The CDR3 nucleotides read TGCGCCAGCAGCGACCACAGGGGGGGCAAAAACATTCAGTACTTC. Translated: CASSDHRGGKNIQYF.

The V gene is TRBV28, the J gene TRBJ2-5, with 12 bases aligning to TRBD2. Losses at the gene ends were 10 bases for V and 0 bases for J; bases not matched to a gene: 12. Germline-derived CDR1 and CDR2 are MDHEN and SYDVKM. This CDR3 has 17 residues. The CDR3 DNA sequence: TGTGCCACCCAAGCTGGCGGGACTAGCGGGTACCAAGAGACCCAGTACTTC. This codes for CATQAGGTSGYQETQYF. The whole variable domain, filled in from reference TRBV28 and TRBJ2-5, reads DVKVTQSSRYLVKRTGEKVFLECVQDMDHENMFWYRQDPGLGLRLIYFSYDVKMKEKGDIPEGYSVSREKKERFSLILESASTNQTSMYLCATQAGGTSGYQETQYFGPGTRLLVL.

The chain employs TRBV6-1 and TRBJ1-5; D is unclear. CDR3 size: 16 residues. Germline CDR1 MNHNS, CDR2 SASEGT. The germline V and J ends were trimmed by 2 bases and 0 bases, with 11 bases remaining between them. The CDR3 here is CASSEYNWYSNQPQHF. The CDR3 nucleotides read TGTGCCAGCAGTGAATATAATTGGTATAGCAATCAGCCCCAGCATTTT.

The rearrangement joins TRBV27 to TRBJ2-7; D is unclear. Germline CDR1 is MNHEY and CDR2 is SMNVEV (reference sequence). The CDR3 has 16 residues. V gave up 5 bases and J gave up 3 bases, with 20 bases separating them. The CDR3 coding sequence is TGTGCCAGCAGTGACAAAAGCCCTCCCGGCTTCTACGAGCAGTACTTC. It encodes CASSDKSPPGFYEQYF.

The chain carries TRBV6-1 and TRBJ1-3; possible D gene TRBD1, 5 bases. The germline V gene encodes CDR1 MNHNS and CDR2 SASEGT. The V end lost 7 bases, the J end lost 3 bases, and 13 bases lay between the germline ends. This CDR3 contains 14 residues. The CDR3 is CASITWGSGNTIYF. As DNA, the CDR3 is TGTGCCAGCATCACCTGGGGCAGTGGAAACACCATATATTTT.

The CDR3 spells CASSKTGRANEKLFF. The CDR3 nucleotides read TGTGCCAGCAGTAAAACAGGGAGGGCTAATGAAAAACTGTTTTTT. The chain joins TRBV6-5 to TRBJ1-4, with a tentative D call TRBD1 (6 bases). The germline V gene has CDR1 MNHEY and CDR2 SVGAGI. The CDR3 loop spans 15 amino acids. Trimming took off 5 bases at V and 3 bases at J, with 13 bases between the two ends.

CDR3 protein: CSVPAPLKGPGELFF. The CDR3 DNA follows: TGCAGCGTTCCGGCCCCATTAAAGGGCCCGGGGGAGCTGTTTTTT. The chain carries TRBV29-1 and TRBJ2-2; D is undetermined. The CDR3 is 15 amino acids. Germline V CDR1 and CDR2: SQVTM, ANQGSEA. V lost 5 bases, J lost 8 bases, and 21 bases lay in between.

The rearrangement links TRBV7-9 to TRBJ1-1; 7 nucleotides match TRBD1. The CDR3 sequence is 13 residues long. Germline V gene lookup returns CDR1 SEHNR and CDR2 FQNEAQ (reference sequence). The V gene end was trimmed by 6 bases and the J gene end by 6 bases; junction bases not matched to a gene: 7. The CDR3 region has the DNA TGTGCCAGCAGTCAGACAGGGTTGTCTGAAGCTTTCTTT. This gives the protein CASSQTGLSEAFF.

Remarks on this clone: Other DNA sequences in the sample encode the same CDR3. The chain couples TRBV18 to TRBJ2-3; D not certain. The V and J ends lost 4 bases and 5 bases respectively, with 7 bases between them. The length of the CDR3 is 12 residues. Germline lookup yields CDR1 KGHSH and CDR2 LQKENI. In DNA, the CDR3 is TGTGCCAGCTCACTACGACTAGATACGCAGTATTTT. It specifies CASSLRLDTQYF. The variable domain in full, with the rest retrieved from reference TRBV18 and TRBJ2-3, is NAGVMQNPRHLVRRRGQEARLRCSPMKGHSHVYWYRQLPEEGLKFMVYLQKENIIDESGMPKERFSAEFPKEGPSILRIQQVVRGDSAAYFCASSLRLDTQYFGPGTRLTVL.

The rearrangement uses TRBV18 and TRBJ1-2; possibly TRBD1 for D (5 bases). Germline V gives CDR1 KGHSH, CDR2 LQKENI. V lost 3 bases and J 0 bases, leaving 11 bases between the germline ends. This CDR3 is built from 15 residues. CDR3 protein: CASSPGAEANYGYTF. In DNA, the CDR3 is TGTGCCAGCTCACCCGGGGCAGAAGCTAACTATGGCTACACCTTC. The full variable domain, with the rest looked up from reference TRBV18 and TRBJ1-2, is NAGVMQNPRHLVRRRGQEARLRCSPMKGHSHVYWYRQLPEEGLKFMVYLQKENIIDESGMPKERFSAEFPKEGPSILRIQQVVRGDSAAYFCASSPGAEANYGYTFGSGTRLTVV.

This clone has a single count. The J gene is TRBJ1-6, the V gene TRBV30; 7 bases are shared with TRBD1. With 4 bases clipped from V and 4 bases from J, the junction kept 4 bases outside the gene matches. Germline CDR1 reads GTSNPN; CDR2 reads SVGIG (reference sequence). The CDR3 runs to 14 residues. The CDR3 DNA reads TGTGCCTGGACAGGGGGGACTTATAATTCACCCCTCCACTTT. It specifies CAWTGGTYNSPLHF.

This clone was picked up a small number of times. The chain has TRBV5-1 and TRBJ1-1; D is uncertain. The CDR3 is made up of 15 amino acids. Trimming took 0 bases from V and 4 from J, leaving 13 bases between them. From germline, CDR1 is SGHRS and CDR2 YFSETQ. The CDR3 region has the DNA TGCGCCAGCAGCTTGGTAAGCGGATACTCCACTGAAGCTTTCTTT. It is translated as CASSLVSGYSTEAFF.